These T cell receptor beta chains were read from a single sample in a study of blood T cell repertoires in COVID-19. Some clones are missing from TCRdb's copy, which holds only in-frame ones; the method was immunoSEQ multiplex PCR. Of fewer than 250,000 clones listed, 80% to 90% are singletons. Input material: peripheral blood. The receptors shown here come from a woman aged 70 to 79 with active or convalescent COVID-19. Each CDR3 is given without its conserved first and last residue.

j_gene	v_gene	CDR3aa
TRBJ1-1	TRBV6-6	ASIMGQSRTEAF
TRBJ1-2	TRBV5-1	ASSSTGASDGYT
TRBJ1-2	TRBV10-1	ASSHREYYGYT
TRBJ2-1	TRBV24-1	ATSSSDRPHENEQF
TRBJ2-7	TRBV25-1	ASSDPNDIRSSYEQY
TRBJ2-3	TRBV9	ASSVYGGRSTDTQY
TRBJ2-2	TRBV29-1	SVGLAGLGGELF
TRBJ2-1	TRBV5-1	ASVLLGSGSDEQF
TRBJ2-1	TRBV5-1	ASSLVSPGLATYNEQF
TRBJ1-2	TRBV27	ATWTGSPRHYGYT
TRBJ2-2	TRBV9	ASSKTDTGELF